Below are 9 T cell receptor beta chains sequenced from a single sample in a study of control samples from healthy donors and cancer patients (dated by TCRdb to 2020 to 2022). Library preparation used the immunoSEQ multiplex PCR assay. TCRdb carries this immuneACCESS record with in-frame sequences only. Its versions omit some clonotypes, under half of them owing to an unresolved V gene in the studies checked, with the rest unexplained. This sample gives 150,000 to 200,000 clones in total; 91% of them show up just once. The ten largest account for approximately 1.6% of the sample. Sequencing was carried out using blood. The source of these receptors is a woman aged 30 to 39 in good health.

The chain is built from TRBV27 and TRBJ2-3; 9 bases line up with TRBD2. The CDR3 is 17 amino acids. V dropped 4 bases and J dropped 3; count of bases not matched to a gene: 11. Looked up from germline, CDR1 is MNHEY and CDR2 is SMNVEV (reference sequence). CDR3 DNA: TGTGCCAGCAGTTACCGACCTCGAGCGGGAGGTACAGATACGCAGTATTTT. Translation: CASSYRPRAGGTDTQYF.

The gene calls are TRBV21-1 and TRBJ2-1; the table calls TRBD2, which could not be checked here. TRBV21-1 is deemed a pseudogene. This CDR3 has 12 amino acids. CDR3 nucleotide sequence: TGTGCCAGCAGCACGCGGGGCAATGAGCAGTTCTTC. It specifies CASSTRGNEQFF.

This clone appeared once. This sequence joins TRBV3-1 (or the pseudogene TRBV3-2) and TRBJ2-3, with a weak D call TRBD2 (6 bases). From germline, CDR1 is LGHDT and CDR2 YNNKEL (reference sequence). The CDR3 totals 14 residues. Trimming shortened V by 0 bases and J by 4 bases, and 8 bases separated the two germline ends. CDR3 DNA sequence: TGTGCCAGCAGCCAAGACCGCGGGGCAGATACGCAGTATTTT. Protein sequence: CASSQDRGADTQYF.

The CDR3 here is CATSDLGQPPIHYSNQPQHF. DNA of the CDR3: TGTGCCACCAGTGATTTGGGGCAGCCCCCTATACATTATAGCAATCAGCCCCAGCATTTT. The chain uses TRBV24-1 and TRBJ1-5; D uncertain. The V end was cut by 0 bases, the J end by 0 bases, with 20 bases between. Germline CDR1 and CDR2: KGHDR and SFDVKD. The CDR3 is made up of 20 amino acids.

The chain employs TRBV5-1 and TRBJ2-1, with 11 bases lining up with TRBD2. Germline assignment: CDR1 SGHRS and CDR2 YFSETQ. V was pared by 4 bases and J by 4 bases, with 4 bases of the junction left unmatched. This CDR3 contains 15 residues. The CDR3 spells CASSGGTSGYNEQFF. CDR3 DNA sequence: TGCGCCAGCAGCGGCGGGACTAGCGGATACAATGAGCAGTTCTTC.

J is TRBJ2-2 and V is TRBV11-3; the D gene is possibly TRBD2 (6 bases). CDR3 length equals 15 residues. Germline V gene lookup returns CDR1 SGHNT and CDR2 YENEEA. Trimming shortened V by 5 bases and J by 0 bases, and 10 bases separated the two germline ends. DNA of the CDR3: TGTGCCAGCAGCCCACCTAGCGCGAACACCGGGGAGCTGTTTTTT. Protein sequence: CASSPPSANTGELFF.

V gene TRBV6-1 combines with J gene TRBJ1-1; D call uncertain. The V and J ends lost 3 bases and 2 bases respectively, with 10 bases between them. The CDR3 is made up of 14 amino acids. CDR1 is MNHNS and CDR2 is SASEGT in the germline V gene. For the CDR3, the DNA is TGTGCCAGCAGTGACAGCCGGGATAACACTGAAGCTTTCTTT. Translating it yields CASSDSRDNTEAFF.

V usage is TRBV19 and J usage is TRBJ2-2; 10 bases align to TRBD2. The V gene end was trimmed by 0 bases and the J gene end by 4 bases; junction bases not matched to a gene: 5. Germline V gene data show CDR1 as LNHDA and CDR2 as SQIVND (reference sequence). The CDR3 consists of 17 residues. CDR3 sequence reads: CASSIDRLAGATGELFF. CDR3 DNA sequence: TGTGCCAGTAGTATAGATCGGCTAGCGGGGGCCACCGGGGAGCTGTTTTTT.

The chain has TRBV19 and TRBJ1-5, with 7 positions matching TRBD1. The CDR3 runs 14 residues. The V and J ends lost 6 bases and 5 bases, in that order; junction bases with no gene match: 7. Germline loops: CDR1 LNHDA, CDR2 SQIVND (reference sequence). In DNA form, the CDR3 reads TGTGCCAGTAGCAGGGACAGAAGGGATCAGCCCCAGCATTTT. Translated, it gives CASSRDRRDQPQHF.